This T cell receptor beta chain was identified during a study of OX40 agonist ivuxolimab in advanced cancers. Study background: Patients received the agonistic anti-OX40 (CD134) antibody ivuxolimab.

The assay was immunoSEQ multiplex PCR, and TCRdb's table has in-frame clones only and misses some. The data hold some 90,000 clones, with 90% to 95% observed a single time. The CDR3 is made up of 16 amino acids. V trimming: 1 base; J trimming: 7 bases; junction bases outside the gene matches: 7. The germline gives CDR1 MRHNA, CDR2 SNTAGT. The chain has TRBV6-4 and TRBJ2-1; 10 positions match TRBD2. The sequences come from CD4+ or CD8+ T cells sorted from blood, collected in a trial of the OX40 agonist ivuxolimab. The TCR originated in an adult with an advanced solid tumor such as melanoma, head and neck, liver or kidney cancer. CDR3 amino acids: CASSDWSSGSGNEQFF. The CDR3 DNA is TGTGCCAGCAGTGACTGGTCTAGCGGGAGCGGTAATGAGCAGTTCTTC.